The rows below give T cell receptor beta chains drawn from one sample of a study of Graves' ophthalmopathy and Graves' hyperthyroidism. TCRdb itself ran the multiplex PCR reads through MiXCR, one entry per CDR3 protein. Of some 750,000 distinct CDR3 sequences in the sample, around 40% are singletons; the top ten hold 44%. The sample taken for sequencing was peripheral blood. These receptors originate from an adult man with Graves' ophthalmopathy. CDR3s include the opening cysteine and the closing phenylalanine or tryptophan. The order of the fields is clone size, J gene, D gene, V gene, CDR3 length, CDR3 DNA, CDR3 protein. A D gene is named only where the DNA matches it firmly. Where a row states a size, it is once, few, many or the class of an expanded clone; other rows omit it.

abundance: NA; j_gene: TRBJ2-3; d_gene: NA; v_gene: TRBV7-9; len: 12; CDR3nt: TGTGCCAGCAGCCCCACTAGCCGGGGGCAGTATTTT; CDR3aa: CASSPTSRGQYF
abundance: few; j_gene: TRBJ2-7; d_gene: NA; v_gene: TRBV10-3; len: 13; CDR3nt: TGTGCCAGCAGTCGAAGTAGGGCCTACGAGCAGTACTTC; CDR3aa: CASSRSRAYEQYF
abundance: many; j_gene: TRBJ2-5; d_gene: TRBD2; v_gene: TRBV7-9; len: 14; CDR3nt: TGTGCCAGCAGCCGTCCTGGCGGGGGAGAGACCCAGTACTTC; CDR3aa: CASSRPGGGETQYF
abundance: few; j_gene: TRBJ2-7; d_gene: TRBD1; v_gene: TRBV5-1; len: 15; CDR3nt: TGCGCCAGCAGCCACCCGGGACAGGGTTTCTACGAGCAGTACTTC; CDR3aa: CASSHPGQGFYEQYF
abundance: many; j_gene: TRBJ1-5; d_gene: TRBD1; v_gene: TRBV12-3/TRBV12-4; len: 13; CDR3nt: TGTGCCAGCGATCAGGGGGACAATCAGCCCCAGCATTTT; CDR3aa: CASDQGDNQPQHF
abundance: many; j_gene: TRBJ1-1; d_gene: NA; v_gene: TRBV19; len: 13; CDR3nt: TGTGCCAGTAGTTCTGACAGTCGCACTGAAGCTTTCTTT; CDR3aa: CASSSDSRTEAFF
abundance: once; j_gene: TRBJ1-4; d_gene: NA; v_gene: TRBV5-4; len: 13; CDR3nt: TGTGCCAGCACCCCGGCCACGAATGAAAAACTGTTTTTT; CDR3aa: CASTPATNEKLFF
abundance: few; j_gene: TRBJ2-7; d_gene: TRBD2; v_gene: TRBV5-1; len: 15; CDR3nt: TGCGCCAGCAGCTCGACTAGCGGGGCTTCCTACGAGCAGTACTTC; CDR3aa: CASSSTSGASYEQYF
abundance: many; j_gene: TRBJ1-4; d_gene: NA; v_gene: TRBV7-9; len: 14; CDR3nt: TGTGCCAGCAGCTTCGAAGGGGGTAATGAAAAACTGTTTTTT; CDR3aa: CASSFEGGNEKLFF
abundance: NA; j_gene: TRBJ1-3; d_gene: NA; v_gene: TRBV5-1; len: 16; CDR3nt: TGTGCCAGCAGCCAATCCCGTCAGCCTCAAGGAAACACCATATATTTT; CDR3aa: CASSQSRQPQGNTIYF